This T cell receptor beta chain was sequenced during a study of shared clonotypes between healthy human individuals. This CDR3 spans 16 amino acids. Libraries were prepared by immunoSEQ multiplex PCR; TCRdb keeps only in-frame clonotypes and omits some of them. The table includes around 2.3 million clones, approximately 94% detected once. The chain joins TRBV21-1 to TRBJ1-2; the table's D call of TRBD1 was not tested on the DNA. TRBV21-1 is listed as a pseudogene. This TCR came from a man between 18 and 35 years old in good health. Material: naive CD4+ T cells sorted from blood. As to subset: CD45RA+ positively selected. The DNA for the CDR3 is TGTGCCAGCAGCCTTCGGGACAGGGGGATCAACTATGGCTACACCTTC. Protein sequence: CASSLRDRGINYGYTF.